A single sample is the source of the 11 T cell receptor beta chains below, sequenced in a study of neurological immune-mediated disorders (dated by TCRdb to about 2019). Library creation used 5' RACE. TCRdb shows the sequencer as Illumina HiSeq 2500. TCRdb reran the public reads through fastp at Q25 and MiXCR, keeping productive beta chains. Rows merge per CDR3 protein into single entries with the most common DNA and genes. This sample comprises 49,000 or so distinct CDR3 sequences, over 15% of them detected only once. Clones ranked in the top ten supply 3.5% to 4.5% of the sample. The sample was PBMCs. Receptors were obtained from a man in his 60s in good health.

This clonotype has a count of ten or more. The chain is built from TRBV10-3 and TRBJ1-2; no firm D call. In germline, CDR1 is ENHRY, CDR2 SYGVKD. Between the trimmed V and J ends, which lost 6 bases and 4 bases, there was a span of 12 bases. This CDR3 has 13 amino acids. DNA of the CDR3: TGTGCCATCAGGGAGGAGGGTCTCTATGGCTACACCTTC. Amino acids: CAIREEGLYGYTF.

This clonotype was found many times. The chain carries TRBV10-2 and TRBJ2-1, with D possibly being TRBD2 (6 bases). Germline V gives CDR1 WSHSY, CDR2 SAAADI. The CDR3 covers 14 residues. Trimming left V 4 bases short and J 4 bases short, with 11 bases between. The CDR3 DNA reads as TGCGCCAGCAGTGCTGAACGGGAGTACAATGAGCAGTTCTTC. This codes for CASSAEREYNEQFF.

This clonotype was found a few times. This chain joins TRBV11-2 and TRBJ2-2, with 10 bases lining up with TRBD2. Germline V gene lookup returns CDR1 SGHAT and CDR2 FQNNGV. The CDR3 runs to 16 residues. Unmatched junction bases numbered 6, after V lost 3 bases and J lost 5 bases. CDR3 in amino acids: CASSFSPSGRTGELFF. The CDR3 DNA reads TGTGCCAGCAGCTTTTCTCCTAGCGGGAGAACCGGGGAGCTGTTTTTT.

J is TRBJ2-7 and V is TRBV6-5; 8 bases map to TRBD1. V lost 7 bases and J lost 2; bases outside the gene matches: 7. The CDR3 spans 14 residues. Germline V lookup: CDR1 MNHEY, CDR2 SVGAGI. In DNA form, the CDR3 reads TGTGCCAGCATTCCGGGACAGGCCCCCTACGAGCAGTACTTC. This translates into CASIPGQAPYEQYF.

This clonotype has a count of ten or more. This chain links TRBV7-3 with TRBJ1-6; D gene unclear. The germline CDR1 and CDR2 sequences are SGHTA and FQGTGA. CDR3 length equals 15 residues. V dropped 0 bases and J dropped 9 bases, with 12 bases sitting between them. The CDR3 spells CASSLTRGMASPLHF. CDR3 DNA sequence: TGTGCCAGCAGCTTAACCCGGGGAATGGCTTCACCCCTCCACTTT. Using reference TRBV7-3 and TRBJ1-6 for the parts outside the CDR3, the full variable domain is GAGVSQTPSNKVTEKGKYVELRCDPISGHTALYWYRQSLGQGPEFLIYFQGTGAADDSGLPNDRFFAVRPEGSVSTLKIQRTERGDSAVYLCASSLTRGMASPLHFGNGTRLTVT.

Ten or more counts support this clonotype. This rearrangement joins TRBV10-3 to TRBJ1-5; a possible D gene is TRBD1 (6 bases). The CDR3 covers 17 residues. The V and J ends lost 10 bases and 4 bases respectively, with 26 bases between them. Germline V CDR1 and CDR2: ENHRY, SYGVKD. The CDR3 protein is CATQATNRDGRNQPQHF. The CDR3 DNA follows: TGTGCCACTCAGGCAACCAACAGGGACGGTCGTAATCAGCCCCAGCATTTT.

This clonotype was counted at least ten times. The chain employs TRBV29-1 and TRBJ2-1; TRBD2 aligns across 8 bases. The CDR3 spans 20 residues. The germline V gene has CDR1 SQVTM and CDR2 ANQGSEA. V lost 0 bases, J lost 0 bases, and 16 bases stayed unmatched. This chain's CDR3 is CSVEERWSGGSAVSYNEQFF. The CDR3 DNA sequence: TGCAGCGTTGAAGAGAGATGGTCGGGGGGGTCCGCAGTCTCCTACAATGAGCAGTTCTTC.

This clonotype has ten or more counts. The gene calls are TRBV12-3 or TRBV12-4 and TRBJ1-2, with D uncertain. This CDR3 spans 15 amino acids. With 1 base removed from V and 2 bases from J, the gap between germline ends came to 11 bases. CDR3 nucleotide sequence: TGTGCCAGCAGTTTAGGAGGCCTTTCAAACTATGGCTACACCTTC. Protein sequence: CASSLGGLSNYGYTF.

This clonotype was detected many times. The V call is TRBV6-5, the J call TRBJ2-7; 8 positions match TRBD1. V trimming: 10 bases; J trimming: 2 bases; junction bases outside the gene matches: 4. Germline V gene data show CDR1 as MNHEY and CDR2 as SVGAGI. This CDR3 spans 12 amino acids. CDR3 protein: CATGGPAYEQYF. For the CDR3, the DNA is TGTGCCACAGGGGGCCCCGCCTACGAGCAGTACTTC.

This clonotype was counted many times. V gene TRBV6-1 combines with J gene TRBJ2-5; 7 nucleotides agree with TRBD2. V was pared by 7 bases and J by 4 bases, with 12 bases of the junction left unmatched. The CDR3 has 15 amino acids. Looked up from germline, CDR1 is MNHNS and CDR2 is SASEGT. CDR3 nucleotides: TGTGCCAGCACCCAAGGGAGGACTAGGATAGAGACCCAGTACTTC. Amino acid sequence: CASTQGRTRIETQYF.

This clonotype is medium-sized (0.01 to 0.1%) within its sample. The J gene is TRBJ2-7, the V gene TRBV7-9; 12 bases align to TRBD2. V trimming: 5 bases; J trimming: 3 bases; junction bases outside the gene matches: 8. This CDR3 has 16 residues. Per germline, CDR1 SEHNR and CDR2 FQNEAQ (reference sequence). The CDR3 reads CASSPGLAGTGYEQYF. CDR3 in DNA: TGTGCCAGCAGCCCAGGACTAGCGGGAACAGGCTACGAGCAGTACTTC.